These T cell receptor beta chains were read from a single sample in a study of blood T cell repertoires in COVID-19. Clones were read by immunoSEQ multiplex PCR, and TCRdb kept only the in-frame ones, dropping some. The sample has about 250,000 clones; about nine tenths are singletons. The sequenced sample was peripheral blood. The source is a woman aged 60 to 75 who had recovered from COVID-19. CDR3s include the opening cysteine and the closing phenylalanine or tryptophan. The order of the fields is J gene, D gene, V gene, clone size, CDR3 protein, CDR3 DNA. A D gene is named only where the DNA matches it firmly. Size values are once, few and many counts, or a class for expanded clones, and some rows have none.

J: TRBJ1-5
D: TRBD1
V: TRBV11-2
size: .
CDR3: CASSLGTGQGFNQPQHF
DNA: TGTGCCAGCAGCTTAGGGACGGGACAGGGCTTCAATCAGCCCCAGCATTTT

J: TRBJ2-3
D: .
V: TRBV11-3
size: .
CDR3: CASSLGPAVDTQYF
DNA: TGTGCCAGCAGCTTGGGGCCCGCCGTGGATACGCAGTATTTT

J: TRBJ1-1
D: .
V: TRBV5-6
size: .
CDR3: CASSAAVQGMNTEAFF
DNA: TGTGCCAGCAGCGCCGCAGTGCAGGGAATGAACACTGAAGCTTTCTTT

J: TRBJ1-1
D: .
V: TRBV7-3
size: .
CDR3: CASSITGNTEAFF
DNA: TGTGCCAGCAGCATTACAGGGAACACTGAAGCTTTCTTT

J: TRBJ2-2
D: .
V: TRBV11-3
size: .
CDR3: CASSLMRGNTGELFF
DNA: TGTGCCAGCAGCTTAATGCGGGGGAACACCGGGGAGCTGTTTTTT

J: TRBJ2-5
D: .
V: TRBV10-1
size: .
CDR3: CASNFQGGPLQETQYF
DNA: TGCGCCAGCAATTTCCAGGGGGGCCCCCTCCAAGAGACCCAGTACTTC

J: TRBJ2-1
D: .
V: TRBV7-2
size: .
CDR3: CASSLRLANYNEQFF
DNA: TGTGCCAGCAGCTTACGGCTAGCAAATTACAATGAGCAGTTCTTC

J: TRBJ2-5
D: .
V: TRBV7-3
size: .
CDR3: CASSLGQRETQYF
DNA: TGTGCCAGCAGCTTAGGACAGCGAGAGACCCAGTACTTC

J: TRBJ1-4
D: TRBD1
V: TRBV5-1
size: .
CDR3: CASSWGDRTNEKLFF
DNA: TGCGCCAGCAGCTGGGGGGACAGAACTAATGAAAAACTGTTTTTT

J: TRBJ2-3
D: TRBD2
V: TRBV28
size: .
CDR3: CASSLTRGGIDTQYF
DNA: TGTGCCAGCAGTTTGACGCGGGGGGGTATAGATACGCAGTATTTT

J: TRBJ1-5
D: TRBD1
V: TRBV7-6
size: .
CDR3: CASSKPCLRQGRNQPQHF
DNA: TGTGCCAGCAGCAAACCGTGCCTACGACAGGGTCGCAATCAGCCCCAGCATTTT

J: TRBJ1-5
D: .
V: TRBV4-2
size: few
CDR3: CASSQDYRLGQPQHF
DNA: TGTGCCAGCAGCCAAGATTACAGGTTAGGTCAGCCCCAGCATTTT

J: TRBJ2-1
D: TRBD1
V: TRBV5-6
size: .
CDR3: CASSLTGVRIGEQFF
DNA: TGTGCCAGCAGCCTGACAGGGGTGAGGATCGGTGAGCAGTTCTTC

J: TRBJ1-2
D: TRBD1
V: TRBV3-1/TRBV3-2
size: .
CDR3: CASSQTDRNYGYTF
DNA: TGTGCCAGCAGCCAAACGGACAGGAACTATGGCTACACCTTC

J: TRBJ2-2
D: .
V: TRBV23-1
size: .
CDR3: CASREVGKAGELFF
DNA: TGCGCCAGCAGGGAGGTGGGGAAGGCCGGGGAGCTGTTTTTT

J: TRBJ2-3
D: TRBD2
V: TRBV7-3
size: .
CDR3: CASSRTSGETDTQYF
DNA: TGTGCCAGCAGCCGGACTAGCGGGGAAACAGATACGCAGTATTTT

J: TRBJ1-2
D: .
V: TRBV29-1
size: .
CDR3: CSVERTVGYTF
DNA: TGCAGCGTCGAACGGACAGTCGGCTACACCTTC

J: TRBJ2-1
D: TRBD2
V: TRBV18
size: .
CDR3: CASSPPSGGLEQFF
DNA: TGTGCCAGCTCACCACCAAGCGGGGGGCTTGAGCAGTTCTTC

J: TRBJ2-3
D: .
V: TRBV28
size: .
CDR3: CASSLSARGTDTQYF
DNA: TGTGCCAGCAGTCTATCCGCCCGAGGCACAGATACGCAGTATTTT

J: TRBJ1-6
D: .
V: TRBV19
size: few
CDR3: CASSRAPNSPLHF
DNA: TGTGCCAGTAGTAGGGCCCCGAATTCACCCCTCCACTTT

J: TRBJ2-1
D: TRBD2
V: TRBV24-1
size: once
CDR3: CATSEISGGHHNEQFF
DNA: TGTGCCACCAGTGAAATTAGCGGGGGGCACCACAATGAGCAGTTCTTC

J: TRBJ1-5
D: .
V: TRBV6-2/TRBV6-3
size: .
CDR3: CASSPGGNYQPQHF
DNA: TGTGCCAGCAGCCCCGGGGGAAATTATCAGCCCCAGCATTTT

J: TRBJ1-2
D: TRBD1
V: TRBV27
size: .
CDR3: CASSFRTGPLYGYTF
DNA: TGTGCCAGCAGTTTTCGGACAGGGCCCCTTTATGGCTACACCTTC

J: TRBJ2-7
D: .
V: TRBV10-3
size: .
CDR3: CAISAGNEQYF
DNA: TGTGCCATCAGTGCAGGGAACGAGCAGTACTTC

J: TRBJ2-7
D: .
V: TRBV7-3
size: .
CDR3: CASSLMRGYEQYF
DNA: TGTGCCAGCAGCTTAATGCGGGGTTACGAGCAGTACTTC

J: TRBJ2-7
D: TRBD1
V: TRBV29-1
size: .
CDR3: CSVEVGTGISYEQYF
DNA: TGCAGCGTTGAAGTGGGGACAGGGATATCCTACGAGCAGTACTTC

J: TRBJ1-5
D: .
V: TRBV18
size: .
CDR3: CASSPEGISPDNQPQHF
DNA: TGTGCCAGCTCACCCGAGGGAATTTCTCCGGATAATCAGCCCCAGCATTTT

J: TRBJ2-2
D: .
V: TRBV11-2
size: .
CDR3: CASSLAITGELFF
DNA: TGTGCCAGCAGCTTAGCAATTACCGGGGAGCTGTTTTTT

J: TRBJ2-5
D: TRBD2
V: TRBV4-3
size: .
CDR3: CASSLRTRETQYF
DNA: TGCGCCAGCAGCCTTCGGACTAGGGAGACCCAGTACTTC

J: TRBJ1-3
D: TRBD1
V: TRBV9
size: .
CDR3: CASSARQGLSGNTIYF
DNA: TGTGCCAGCAGCGCCCGACAGGGCCTCTCTGGAAACACCATATATTTT

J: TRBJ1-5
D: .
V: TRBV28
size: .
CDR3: CASIFRAIGNQPQHF
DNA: TGTGCCAGCATTTTCAGGGCTATTGGCAATCAGCCCCAGCATTTT

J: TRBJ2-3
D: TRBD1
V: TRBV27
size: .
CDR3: CASRDRGIDTQYF
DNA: TGTGCCAGCCGCGACAGGGGGATAGATACGCAGTATTTT

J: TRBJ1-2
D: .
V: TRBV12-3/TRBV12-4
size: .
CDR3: CASSFGLGAGYTF
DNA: TGTGCCAGCAGTTTCGGTCTGGGCGCTGGCTACACCTTC

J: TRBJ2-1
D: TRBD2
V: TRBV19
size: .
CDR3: CASTFAGGSYNEQFF
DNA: TGTGCCAGTACCTTTGCGGGGGGCTCCTACAATGAGCAGTTCTTC

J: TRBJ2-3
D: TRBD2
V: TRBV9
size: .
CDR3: CASSVGLAGGLTDTQYF
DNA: TGTGCCAGCAGCGTAGGGTTAGCGGGGGGCCTCACAGATACGCAGTATTTT

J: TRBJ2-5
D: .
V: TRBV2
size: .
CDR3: CASTRDSLETQYF
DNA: TGTGCCAGCACGAGGGATTCCTTAGAGACCCAGTACTTC

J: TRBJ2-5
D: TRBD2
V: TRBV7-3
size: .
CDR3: CASSLIAGVETQYF
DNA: TGTGCCAGCAGCTTAATAGCGGGGGTAGAGACCCAGTACTTC

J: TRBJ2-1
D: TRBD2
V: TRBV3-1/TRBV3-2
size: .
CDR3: CASSRASGYNEQFF
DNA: TGTGCCAGCAGCCGAGCTAGCGGCTACAATGAGCAGTTCTTC

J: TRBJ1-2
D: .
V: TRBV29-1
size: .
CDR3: CSAPAGGDYGYTF
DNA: TGCAGCGCCCCAGCAGGAGGCGACTATGGCTACACCTTC

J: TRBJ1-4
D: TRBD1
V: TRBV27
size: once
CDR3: CASTAGQGATNEKLFF
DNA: TGTGCCAGCACCGCGGGACAGGGGGCGACTAATGAAAAACTGTTTTTT

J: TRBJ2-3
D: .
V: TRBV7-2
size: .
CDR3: CASSDTLRGAQYF
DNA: TGTGCCAGCAGTGATACCCTACGGGGGGCCCAGTATTTT

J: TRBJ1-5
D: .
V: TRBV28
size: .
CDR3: CGGGQPQHF
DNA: TGTGGGGGCGGTCAGCCCCAGCATTTT

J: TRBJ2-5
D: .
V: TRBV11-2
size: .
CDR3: CASSLGVGGRETQYF
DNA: TGTGCCAGCAGCTTAGGAGTCGGAGGGAGGGAGACCCAGTACTTC

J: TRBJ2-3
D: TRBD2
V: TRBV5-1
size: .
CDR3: CASSAGTSGGFTDTQYF
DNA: TGCGCCAGCAGCGCCGGGACTAGCGGGGGGTTCACAGATACGCAGTATTTT

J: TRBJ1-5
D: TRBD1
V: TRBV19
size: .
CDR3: CATRDREQDQPQHF
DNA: TGTGCCACCCGGGACAGGGAGCAGGATCAGCCCCAGCATTTT

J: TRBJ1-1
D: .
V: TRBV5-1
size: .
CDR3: CASSLSVNTEAFF
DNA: TGCGCCAGCAGCTTGTCAGTGAACACTGAAGCTTTCTTT